The T cell receptor (beta chain) described here comes from a study of blood T cells in healthy people across ages. General study results and limits: Strongly correlated with naive T cell percentage was TCR beta diversity.

This CDR3 is 15 amino acids long. The germline V gene encodes CDR1 SGHRS and CDR2 YFSETQ. V lost 4 bases and J lost 4, with 17 bases in between. Using a J-beta primer mix together with a sample-barcoded 5' primer, a second PCR was run for about 6 to 12 cycles. From the 5' RACE reads, TCRdb called clonotypes with MiXCR, one entry per CDR3 protein. The sample lists 730,000 or so distinct CDR3 sequences, roughly 47% occurring once. Comment on this clonotype: Antigen: not known.

V is TRBV5-1 and J is TRBJ1-2, with D hard to call. Sequenced input: blood. The receptor's source is a woman aged 60 to 75 in good health. The CDR3 nucleotides read TGCGCCAGCAGCCGGGGAGGGATCATGGCCTATGGCTACACCTTC. As protein: CASSRGGIMAYGYTF.